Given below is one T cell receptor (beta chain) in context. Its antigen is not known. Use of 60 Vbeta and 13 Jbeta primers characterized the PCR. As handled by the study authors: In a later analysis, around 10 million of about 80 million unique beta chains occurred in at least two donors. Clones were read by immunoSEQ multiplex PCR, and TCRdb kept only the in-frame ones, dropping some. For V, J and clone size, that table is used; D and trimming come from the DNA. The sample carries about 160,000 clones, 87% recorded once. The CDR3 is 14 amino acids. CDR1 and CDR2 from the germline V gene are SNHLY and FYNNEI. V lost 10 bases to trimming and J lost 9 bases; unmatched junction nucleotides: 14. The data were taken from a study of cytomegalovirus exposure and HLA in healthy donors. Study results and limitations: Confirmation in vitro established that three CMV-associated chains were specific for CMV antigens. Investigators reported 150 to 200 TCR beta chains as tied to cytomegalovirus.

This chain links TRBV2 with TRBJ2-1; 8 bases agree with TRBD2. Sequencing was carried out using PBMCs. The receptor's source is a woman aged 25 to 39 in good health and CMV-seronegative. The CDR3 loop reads CAKSRSGGYAEQFF. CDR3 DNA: TGTGCCAAGTCGAGGTCGGGAGGGTACGCTGAGCAGTTCTTC.